This T cell receptor beta chain was identified during a study of blood T cell repertoires in COVID-19. Whole-study context: The samples span acute and convalescent COVID-19 from the United States, Italy and Spain. Sources were T cells, B-cell-depleted T cells, or PBMCs; the material itself was cDNA or gDNA.

Per the original methods: Reference gene primer amplification yielded estimated nucleated cell counts. The assay was immunoSEQ multiplex PCR, and TCRdb's table has in-frame clones only and misses some. V and J calls and clone size follow that table, whereas D and trimming were derived from the DNA. The sample includes 200,000 or so clones, 80% to 85% of them seen just once. In its sample, this clone was seen a few times. Trimming shortened V by 0 bases and J by 4 bases, and 16 bases separated the two germline ends. Germline V CDR1 and CDR2: LNHDA, SQIVND (reference sequence). This CDR3 has 17 residues.

The sample comprised peripheral blood. This clonotype originated in a woman in her thirties who had recovered from COVID-19. The V and J genes are TRBV19 and TRBJ1-5; D is possibly TRBD1 (6 bases). The CDR3 spells CASSIDFNRVGNQPQHF. In DNA form, the CDR3 reads TGTGCCAGTAGTATAGACTTTAACAGGGTAGGTAATCAGCCCCAGCATTTT.